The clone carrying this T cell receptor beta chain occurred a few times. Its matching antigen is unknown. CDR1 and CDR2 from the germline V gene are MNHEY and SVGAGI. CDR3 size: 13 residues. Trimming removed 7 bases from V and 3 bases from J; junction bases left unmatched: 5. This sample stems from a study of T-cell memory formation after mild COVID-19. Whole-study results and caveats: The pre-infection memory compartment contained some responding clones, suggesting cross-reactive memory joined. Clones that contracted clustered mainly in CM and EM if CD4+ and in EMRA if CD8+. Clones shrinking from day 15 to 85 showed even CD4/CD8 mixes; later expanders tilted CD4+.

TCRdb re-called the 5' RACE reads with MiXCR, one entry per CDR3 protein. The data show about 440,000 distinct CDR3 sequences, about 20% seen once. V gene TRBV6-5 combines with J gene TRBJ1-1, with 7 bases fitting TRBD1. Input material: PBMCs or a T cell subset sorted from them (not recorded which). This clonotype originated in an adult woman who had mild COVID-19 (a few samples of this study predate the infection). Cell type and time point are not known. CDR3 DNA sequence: TGTGCCAGCACCAGGGGGGGGTACACTGAAGCTTTCTTT. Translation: CASTRGGYTEAFF.